This TCR beta chain was captured by sequencing in a study of T cell responses to AZD1222 COVID-19 vaccine. Investigators merged groups given second doses at roughly 4 or roughly 12 weeks. Trimming cost V 2 bases and J 8 bases, with 9 bases left between them. CDR1 and CDR2 (germline): LNHNV, YYDKDF (reference sequence). CDR3 length: 12 residues. Clones were sequenced by immunoSEQ multiplex PCR, and TCRdb holds only the in-frame ones, with some missing. Here the sample spans roughly 70,000 clones, 70% to 90% being singletons. This clonotype was obtained from an adult who received the AZD1222 COVID-19 vaccine. This chain uses TRBV15 with TRBJ1-2; D ambiguous. The material was peripheral blood, obtained 28 days after the second AZD1222 dose. The CDR3 DNA is TGTGCCACCAGCAGACAGCTTTACGGCTACACCTTC. It encodes CATSRQLYGYTF.